The clone carrying this TCR beta chain was seen a few times. This sample is drawn from a study of blood T cell repertoires in COVID-19. For the study at large: COVID-19 samples collected from the United States, Italy and Spain covered acute and convalescent phases. PBMCs, B-cell-depleted T cells, or T cells provided the cDNA or gDNA that made up the material.

CDR3 length: 15 amino acids. The germline V gene has CDR1 SGHTA and CDR2 FQGNSA. V shed 5 bases and J shed 0 bases, with 13 bases lying between them. Authors' processing steps: The assay estimated nucleated cells by amplifying reference gene primers. The protocol was immunoSEQ multiplex PCR, while the TCRdb copy is restricted to in-frame clones and leaves out a portion. That table furnishes V, J and clone size, whereas the DNA furnished D and trimming. The sample has fewer than 85,000 clones, roughly 76% seen once. Sequenced: peripheral blood. J is TRBJ2-5 and V is TRBV7-2; D might be TRBD1 (5 bases). This TCR derives from a woman of 80 years or more with active or convalescent COVID-19. CDR3 in DNA: TGTGCCAGCAGCCCATACGCAGGGTACCAAGAGACCCAGTACTTC. Its protein product is CASSPYAGYQETQYF.